A selection of T cell receptor beta chains follows, all from one sample in a study of glioma-infiltrating T cells. TCRdb reprocessed the multiplex PCR reads with MiXCR, giving one entry per CDR3 protein. The sample includes around 93,000 distinct CDR3 sequences, around 40% of them seen just once. The sample comprised glioma tissue, nonneoplastic brain tissue, or PBMCs (not recorded which). Every receptor here comes from a human donor with low-grade glioma or glioblastoma, undergoing nonglioma brain surgery, or in good health (not recorded which). The CDR3 runs from the conserved cysteine through the conserved F or W. The order of the fields is clone size, V gene, D gene, J gene, CDR3 DNA, CDR3 protein. D genes are given only for firm matches. Expanded clones get a size class; other rows say once, few or many, or leave the size out.

abundance: many
v_gene: TRBV5-4
d_gene: TRBD1
j_gene: TRBJ2-2
CDR3nt: TGTGCCAGCAGCCCGCACCGGGACAGGGTATCCGGGGAGCTGTTTTTT
CDR3aa: CASSPHRDRVSGELFF

abundance: many
v_gene: TRBV27
d_gene: -
j_gene: TRBJ2-1
CDR3nt: TGTGCCAGCAGTTTATCGTACCTCCGGGACCTTTCCTACAATGAGCAGTTCTTC
CDR3aa: CASSLSYLRDLSYNEQFF

abundance: -
v_gene: TRBV4-1
d_gene: -
j_gene: TRBJ1-5
CDR3nt: TGCGCTAGCAGCCAAGATGGGTATAGCAATCAGCCCCAGCATTTT
CDR3aa: CASSQDGYSNQPQHF

abundance: many
v_gene: TRBV6-1
d_gene: -
j_gene: TRBJ2-2
CDR3nt: TGTGCCAGCAGTGGTCGGACGGGCGCGAACACCGGGGAGCTGTTTTTT
CDR3aa: CASSGRTGANTGELFF

abundance: -
v_gene: TRBV29-1
d_gene: TRBD2
j_gene: TRBJ2-1
CDR3nt: TGCAGCGCTTTACGCGGGGGGGGGAATGAGCAGTTCTTC
CDR3aa: CSALRGGGNEQFF

abundance: many
v_gene: TRBV11-2
d_gene: -
j_gene: TRBJ2-1
CDR3nt: TGTGCCAGCAGCCGACAGGACCGCTCCTACAATGAGCAGTTCTTC
CDR3aa: CASSRQDRSYNEQFF

abundance: many
v_gene: TRBV12-3/TRBV12-4
d_gene: -
j_gene: TRBJ2-5
CDR3nt: TGTGCCAGCAGTCGAACAGGGTACCTACCTGGGGAGACCCAGTACTTC
CDR3aa: CASSRTGYLPGETQYF

abundance: -
v_gene: TRBV5-6
d_gene: -
j_gene: TRBJ2-1
CDR3nt: TGTGCCAGCAGCTTGCCGGGCCCCTCCTACAATGAGCAGTTCTTC
CDR3aa: CASSLPGPSYNEQFF

abundance: -
v_gene: TRBV20-1
d_gene: TRBD1
j_gene: TRBJ1-5
CDR3nt: TGCAGTGCTAGAGAACGACAGGGCAACAAGCCCCAGCATTTT
CDR3aa: CSARERQGNKPQHF

abundance: -
v_gene: TRBV7-9
d_gene: TRBD1
j_gene: TRBJ2-7
CDR3nt: TGTGCCAGCAGCTTAGTCGGGACAGGCTACGAGCAGTACTTC
CDR3aa: CASSLVGTGYEQYF

abundance: many
v_gene: TRBV6-1
d_gene: -
j_gene: TRBJ1-2
CDR3nt: TGTGCCAGCAGTAAGCTCAGCGGAACAGACGGCTACACCTTC
CDR3aa: CASSKLSGTDGYTF

abundance: many
v_gene: TRBV19
d_gene: -
j_gene: TRBJ1-6
CDR3nt: TGTGCCAGTAGTATTTATCAGAGGCCCGGCTTTGGTTCACCCCTCCACTTT
CDR3aa: CASSIYQRPGFGSPLHF

abundance: many
v_gene: TRBV6-1
d_gene: TRBD2
j_gene: TRBJ2-7
CDR3nt: TGTGCCAGCAGACCACTAGCGGGAGGGTCCGAGCAGTACTTC
CDR3aa: CASRPLAGGSEQYF

abundance: -
v_gene: TRBV20-1
d_gene: -
j_gene: TRBJ1-2
CDR3nt: TGCAGTGCTATAACCTGGGGGATCTATGTCTACACCTTC
CDR3aa: CSAITWGIYVYTF

abundance: -
v_gene: TRBV28
d_gene: -
j_gene: TRBJ2-2
CDR3nt: TGTGCCAGTAGGCTAGCAACAAACCCCGGGGAGCTGTTTTTT
CDR3aa: CASRLATNPGELFF

abundance: many
v_gene: TRBV7-9
d_gene: TRBD1
j_gene: TRBJ2-7
CDR3nt: TGTGCCAGCAGCCCCCCCGGGACAGTCTCCTACGAGCAGTACTTC
CDR3aa: CASSPPGTVSYEQYF

abundance: -
v_gene: TRBV7-6
d_gene: -
j_gene: TRBJ2-5
CDR3nt: TGTGCCAGCTGCTTAGTTGGTAGCGAGGCGAACCAAGAGACCCAGTACTTC
CDR3aa: CASCLVGSEANQETQYF

abundance: many
v_gene: TRBV28
d_gene: -
j_gene: TRBJ2-3
CDR3nt: TGTGCCAGCAGCGGGCGGGTACACACAGATACGCAGTATTTT
CDR3aa: CASSGRVHTDTQYF

abundance: many
v_gene: TRBV7-9
d_gene: TRBD1
j_gene: TRBJ2-7
CDR3nt: TGTGCCAGCAGCTCCGGGACAGTCCCCTACGAGCAGTACTTC
CDR3aa: CASSSGTVPYEQYF

abundance: many
v_gene: TRBV6-1
d_gene: -
j_gene: TRBJ2-7
CDR3nt: TGTGCCAGCACCCAGGACGGTTTTTCCTACGAGCAGTACTTC
CDR3aa: CASTQDGFSYEQYF

abundance: many
v_gene: TRBV3-1
d_gene: TRBD2
j_gene: TRBJ2-5
CDR3nt: TGTGCCAGCAGGGAACTAGCGGGGGGTAAAGAGACCCAGTACTTC
CDR3aa: CASRELAGGKETQYF

abundance: -
v_gene: TRBV20-1
d_gene: -
j_gene: TRBJ1-2
CDR3nt: TGCAGTGCTAAAGACCCTACAGGGTCGAACTATGGCTACATCTTC
CDR3aa: CSAKDPTGSNYGYIF

abundance: many
v_gene: TRBV3-1
d_gene: -
j_gene: TRBJ1-2
CDR3nt: TGTGCCAGCAGCCTCAACCAACAAGGGGCGAGTGGCTACACCTTC
CDR3aa: CASSLNQQGASGYTF

abundance: many
v_gene: TRBV4-1
d_gene: -
j_gene: TRBJ2-5
CDR3nt: TGCGCCAGCAGCCAATCGCTAGGACAAGGATTAGAGACCCAGTACTTC
CDR3aa: CASSQSLGQGLETQYF

abundance: once
v_gene: TRBV27
d_gene: -
j_gene: TRBJ2-7
CDR3nt: TGTGCCAGCAGTCTAGACAGGAGATCCTACGAGAGGTACTTC
CDR3aa: CASSLDRRSYERYF

abundance: many
v_gene: TRBV20-1
d_gene: TRBD2
j_gene: TRBJ2-2
CDR3nt: TGCAGTGCTAGTGAAGCGGGAAGGAGGACCGGGGAGCTGTTTTTT
CDR3aa: CSASEAGRRTGELFF

abundance: -
v_gene: TRBV7-6
d_gene: TRBD1
j_gene: TRBJ2-1
CDR3nt: TGTGCCAGCAACCTAGGGACAGGAGCTCGTGAGCAGTTCTTC
CDR3aa: CASNLGTGAREQFF

abundance: many
v_gene: TRBV5-5
d_gene: -
j_gene: TRBJ2-1
CDR3nt: TGTGCCAGCAGCTTGCGACAAAGCTACAATGAGCAGTTCTTC
CDR3aa: CASSLRQSYNEQFF

abundance: -
v_gene: TRBV7-9
d_gene: -
j_gene: TRBJ1-1
CDR3nt: TGTGCCAGCAGAGGGACCATGAACACTGAAGCTTTCTTT
CDR3aa: CASRGTMNTEAFF

abundance: -
v_gene: TRBV7-2
d_gene: -
j_gene: TRBJ1-2
CDR3nt: TGTGCCAGTAGGGGCGATGGCTACACCTTC
CDR3aa: CASRGDGYTF

abundance: many
v_gene: TRBV7-2
d_gene: TRBD2
j_gene: TRBJ2-7
CDR3nt: TGTGCCAGCAGCTTAGGTCCTAGCGGATCACTACCCTACGAGCAGTACTTC
CDR3aa: CASSLGPSGSLPYEQYF

abundance: many
v_gene: TRBV19
d_gene: -
j_gene: TRBJ2-7
CDR3nt: TGTGCCAGTAGCGCAGCCTACGAGCAGTACTTC
CDR3aa: CASSAAYEQYF

abundance: many
v_gene: TRBV6-4
d_gene: TRBD2
j_gene: TRBJ2-3
CDR3nt: TGTGCCAGCAGTGACGCGGGACTAGCGGACACCTGTTACACAGATACGCAGTATTTT
CDR3aa: CASSDAGLADTCYTDTQYF

abundance: many
v_gene: TRBV7-9
d_gene: -
j_gene: TRBJ2-2
CDR3nt: TGTGCCAGCAGCTTTATCTTGCCAGGGTCACCCGGGGAGCTGTTTTTT
CDR3aa: CASSFILPGSPGELFF

abundance: -
v_gene: TRBV4-1
d_gene: TRBD2
j_gene: TRBJ2-5
CDR3nt: TGCGCCAGCAGCCGGACCCTAGCGGGGTCGGGGGAGACCCAGTACTTC
CDR3aa: CASSRTLAGSGETQYF

abundance: -
v_gene: TRBV7-9
d_gene: -
j_gene: TRBJ2-1
CDR3nt: TGTGCCAGCAGCTTAGATAGGTCCTATGAGCAGTTCTTC
CDR3aa: CASSLDRSYEQFF

abundance: many
v_gene: TRBV7-9
d_gene: -
j_gene: TRBJ2-1
CDR3nt: TGTGCCAGCAGCTTAGCGCAGGGGCTTAACAATGAGCAGTTCTTC
CDR3aa: CASSLAQGLNNEQFF

abundance: many
v_gene: TRBV29-1
d_gene: TRBD1
j_gene: TRBJ2-7
CDR3nt: TGCAGCGTTGAGGACAGGGGGCCCGAGCAGTACTTC
CDR3aa: CSVEDRGPEQYF

abundance: many
v_gene: TRBV29-1
d_gene: TRBD1
j_gene: TRBJ1-1
CDR3nt: TGCAGCTTTAACAGGGGAGTCAACACTGAAGCTTTCTTT
CDR3aa: CSFNRGVNTEAFF

abundance: many
v_gene: TRBV7-6
d_gene: -
j_gene: TRBJ2-3
CDR3nt: TGTGCCAGCAGTTCCTCCCTCCAAGGGCGAGATACGCAGTATTTT
CDR3aa: CASSSSLQGRDTQYF

abundance: many
v_gene: TRBV5-4
d_gene: -
j_gene: TRBJ2-3
CDR3nt: TGTGCCAGCAGCTTGGGATTAGCAGGGACCCACACAGATACGCAGTATTTT
CDR3aa: CASSLGLAGTHTDTQYF

abundance: -
v_gene: TRBV7-3
d_gene: -
j_gene: TRBJ2-7
CDR3nt: TGTGCCAGCAGCTTAACCCCCGGGCAACAGTACTTC
CDR3aa: CASSLTPGQQYF

abundance: many
v_gene: TRBV27
d_gene: TRBD2
j_gene: TRBJ2-1
CDR3nt: TGTGCCAGCAGTCCTACCGAGTTTAGGGGAGGGAATGAGCAGTTCTTC
CDR3aa: CASSPTEFRGGNEQFF

abundance: -
v_gene: TRBV28
d_gene: -
j_gene: TRBJ2-1
CDR3nt: TGTGCCAGCACCACGTTAGACTACAATAAGCAGTCCTTC
CDR3aa: CASTTLDYNKQSF

abundance: -
v_gene: TRBV6-2/TRBV6-3
d_gene: -
j_gene: TRBJ2-1
CDR3nt: TGTGCCAGCAGTTACTCGGCAGGGCATGCGTACAATGAGCAGTTCTTT
CDR3aa: CASSYSAGHAYNEQFF

abundance: many
v_gene: TRBV7-8
d_gene: -
j_gene: TRBJ1-1
CDR3nt: TGTGCCAGCAGCCGCGGACCAGGTTGGAACACTGAAGCTTTCTTT
CDR3aa: CASSRGPGWNTEAFF

abundance: -
v_gene: TRBV28
d_gene: -
j_gene: TRBJ2-2
CDR3nt: TGCGCCAGCAACTCATCGGGGGGCGCCACCGGGGAGATGTTTTTT
CDR3aa: CASNSSGGATGEMFF

abundance: -
v_gene: TRBV20-1
d_gene: TRBD2
j_gene: TRBJ2-1
CDR3nt: TGCAGTGCCGGGACTAGCGGCCCTACCTACAATGAGCAGTTCTTC
CDR3aa: CSAGTSGPTYNEQFF